These 20 T cell receptor beta chains were all obtained from the same sample, sequenced in a study of memory CD4+ T cells and cytomegalovirus serostatus. Single viable CD3+CD4+CD8-CD45RO+ cells were sorted as the memory CD4+ T cells. Here immunoSEQ multiplex PCR was the method, and the copy in TCRdb shows in-frame clones only, minus some. The sample holds 50,000 or so clones, approximately 83% seen once. The sequencing input was memory CD4+ T cells from blood. These receptors were collected from an adult in good health and CMV-seronegative.

The chain carries TRBV6-1 and TRBJ1-2; maybe TRBD1 (5 bases). The V end lost 2 bases, the J end lost 8 bases, and 27 bases lay between the germline ends. Germline CDR1 and CDR2: MNHNS and SASEGT. This CDR3 is built from 18 residues. The chain's CDR3 is CASSERGAGPAKVVGYTF. The CDR3, as DNA: TGTGCCAGCAGTGAAAGAGGGGCAGGGCCTGCCAAAGTAGTGGGCTACACCTTC.

The genes are TRBV28 and TRBJ1-5; maybe TRBD1 (6 bases). V lost 5 bases to trimming and J lost 1 base, with 15 bases between them. CDR1 and CDR2 from the germline V gene are MDHEN and SYDVKM. The CDR3 has 16 amino acids. The CDR3 sequence is CASSRNVGGSNQPQHF. The CDR3 nucleotides are TGTGCCAGCAGTCGAAATGTGGGGGGCAGCAATCAGCCCCAGCATTTT.

The J gene is TRBJ1-4, the V gene TRBV4-1; D not resolved. In germline, CDR1 is MGHRA, CDR2 YSYEKL. The CDR3 totals 14 residues. V was shortened by 9 bases and J by 4 bases, with 15 bases between the two germline ends. This CDR3 is CASKDGSFNEKLFF. The CDR3 bases are TGCGCCAGTAAGGACGGAAGCTTTAATGAAAAACTGTTTTTT.

The genes are TRBV4-2 and TRBJ2-3; 9 bases align to TRBD2. In germline, CDR1 is LGHNA, CDR2 YNFKEQ. This CDR3 comprises 16 residues. The J segment lost 0 bases and the V segment lost 2 bases, leaving 3 bases of the junction unmatched. CDR3 in DNA: TGTGCCAGCAGCCAATTTAGCGGGGGTAGCACAGATACGCAGTATTTT. Translation: CASSQFSGGSTDTQYF.

The table lists this clone with a few counts. This chain connects TRBV11-2 to TRBJ2-7, with 7 positions matching TRBD1. V lost 1 base and J lost 2; bases outside the gene matches: 2. CDR1 SGHAT and CDR2 FQNNGV come from the germline V gene. The CDR3 is made up of 14 amino acids. DNA for the CDR3: TGTGCCAGCAGCTTAGCACAGGGGACCTACGAGCAGTACTTC. Protein sequence: CASSLAQGTYEQYF.

V and J are TRBV7-9 and TRBJ1-2; no firm D call. The length of the CDR3 is 11 residues. With 0 bases removed from V and 7 bases from J, the gap between germline ends came to 3 bases. Germline CDR1 is SEHNR and CDR2 is FQNEAQ (reference sequence). The DNA of the CDR3 is TGTGCCAGCAGCTTAGCAACTGGCTACACCTTC. The encoded protein is CASSLATGYTF.

The chain carries TRBV15 and TRBJ1-5, with 10 positions matching TRBD1. The V gene's germline CDR1 is LNHNV and CDR2 YYDKDF (reference sequence). The CDR3 has 17 residues. J gave up 2 bases and V 4 bases, and 8 bases lay outside the gene matches. The CDR3 loop reads CATSKGTGALGNQPQHF. The CDR3, as DNA: TGTGCCACCAGCAAAGGGACAGGGGCTCTCGGCAATCAGCCCCAGCATTTT.

The CDR3 DNA reads as TGTGCCAGCAGCGTCGGACAGGGTTTGTACGAGCAGTACTTC. Protein sequence: CASSVGQGLYEQYF. The chain uses TRBV9 and TRBJ2-7; TRBD1 matches 8 bases. CDR1 SGDLS and CDR2 YYNGEE come from the germline V gene. V was clipped by 2 bases and J by 4 bases; unmatched bases: 5. The CDR3 loop spans 14 amino acids.

V and J are TRBV5-1 and TRBJ1-6, with D perhaps matching TRBD1 (6 bases). CDR1 is SGHRS, CDR2 YFSETQ, per germline. V lost 0 bases and J lost 5, with 15 bases in between. The CDR3 runs 17 residues. The CDR3 reads CASSLGLGGRNNSPLHF. CDR3 coding DNA: TGCGCCAGCAGCTTGGGTTTGGGGGGCAGGAATAATTCACCCCTCCACTTT.

J is TRBJ1-3 and V is TRBV19, with no clear D. There are 15 residues in the CDR3. The V gene's germline CDR1 is LNHDA and CDR2 SQIVND (reference sequence). Trimming cost V 5 bases and J 0 bases, with 11 bases left between them. The CDR3 region has the DNA TGTGCCAGTAGTCCCCTCACGTTCTCTGGAAACACCATATATTTT. This encodes CASSPLTFSGNTIYF.

V gene TRBV2 combines with J gene TRBJ1-1; 7 bases agree with TRBD1. With 8 bases clipped from V and 1 base from J, the junction kept 7 bases outside the gene matches. Germline V gene lookup returns CDR1 SNHLY and CDR2 FYNNEI. The CDR3 is made up of 14 amino acids. The CDR3 coding sequence is TGTGCCAGCCGGACCGACAGGGCGAACACTGAAGCTTTCTTT. Protein: CASRTDRANTEAFF. Combining the CDR3 with reference TRBV2 and TRBJ1-1 gives the whole variable domain EPEVTQTPSHQVTQMGQEVILRCVPISNHLYFYWYRQILGQKVEFLVSFYNNEISEKSEIFDDQFSVERPDGSNFTLKIRSTKLEDSAMYFCASRTDRANTEAFFGQGTRLTVV.

This clone was counted a single time. The rearrangement links TRBV2 to TRBJ2-3; TRBD2 agrees at 11 bases. Per the germline V gene, CDR1 is SNHLY and CDR2 is FYNNEI. V was pared by 7 bases and J by 6 bases, with 6 bases of the junction left unmatched. The CDR3 contains 14 residues. The CDR3 protein is CASKTSGAVDTQYF. CDR3 DNA sequence: TGTGCCAGCAAGACTAGCGGGGCCGTGGATACGCAGTATTTT.

The V gene is TRBV28, the J gene TRBJ2-3; D is possibly TRBD1 (5 bases). The CDR3 is 13 residues long. Trimming shortened V by 4 bases and J by 7 bases, and 12 bases separated the two germline ends. Germline values: CDR1 MDHEN, CDR2 SYDVKM. The CDR3 bases are TGTGCCAGCAGTTCAGGGAATTGGAATACGCAGTATTTT. It is translated as CASSSGNWNTQYF. The full variable domain, with the rest looked up from reference TRBV28 and TRBJ2-3, is DVKVTQSSRYLVKRTGEKVFLECVQDMDHENMFWYRQDPGLGLRLIYFSYDVKMKEKGDIPEGYSVSREKKERFSLILESASTNQTSMYLCASSSGNWNTQYFGPGTRLTVL.

This chain links TRBV15 with TRBJ1-4, with D perhaps TRBD1 (5 bases). Germline CDR1 LNHNV, CDR2 YYDKDF (reference sequence). The CDR3 covers 17 residues. V lost 11 bases and J 6 bases, leaving 28 bases between the germline ends. The CDR3 spells CAASSPGLASGDEKLFF. The CDR3 region has the DNA TGTGCCGCGAGCTCTCCGGGACTGGCCTCGGGGGATGAAAAACTGTTTTTT.

The CDR3 here is CASSGDSLETQYF. CDR3 in DNA: TGTGCCAGCAGTGGGGATAGCCTAGAGACCCAGTACTTC. V and J are TRBV6-1 and TRBJ2-5; D remains ambiguous. The germline V and J ends were trimmed by 4 bases and 4 bases, with 10 bases remaining between them. This CDR3 has 13 residues. Looked up from germline, CDR1 is MNHNS and CDR2 is SASEGT.

The chain uses TRBV7-2 and TRBJ2-7, with D possibly being TRBD2 (5 bases). Germline V lookup: CDR1 SGHTA, CDR2 FQGNSA. The CDR3 totals 16 residues. The V and J ends lost 0 bases and 6 bases respectively, with 18 bases between them. This chain's CDR3 is CASSLAGYLEGSEQYF. The CDR3 DNA sequence: TGTGCCAGCAGCTTAGCGGGTTACCTAGAGGGTTCCGAGCAGTACTTC.

This clone was picked up one time. The CDR3 DNA follows: TGTGCCAGCAGCTTTTTGCAGGGGGCCTCGTCCTCCGCTTTCTTT. Its protein product is CASSFLQGASSSAFF. The chain carries TRBV7-2 and TRBJ1-1; 8 bases are shared with TRBD1. Germline values: CDR1 SGHTA, CDR2 FQGNSA. After removal of 3 bases from V and 11 bases from J, the junction contained 14 bases not matched to a gene. The CDR3 has 15 residues.

This chain joins TRBV5-4 and TRBJ2-3; no clear D gene. The CDR3 length is 12 residues. Germline loops: CDR1 SGHNT, CDR2 YYREEE (reference sequence). The V end lost 5 bases, the J end lost 2 bases, and 6 bases lay between the germline ends. CDR3 sequence (DNA): TGTGCCAGCAGTCCTTACACAGATACGCAGTATTTT. Protein product: CASSPYTDTQYF.

The rearrangement links TRBV6-4 to TRBJ2-2, with D perhaps TRBD1 (5 bases). Germline loops: CDR1 MRHNA, CDR2 SNTAGT. The CDR3 runs 14 residues. With 3 bases removed from V and 4 bases from J, the gap between germline ends came to 9 bases. In DNA, the CDR3 is TGTGCCAGCAGTGAGCAGGGCAGCACCGGGGAGCTGTTTTTT. Amino acids: CASSEQGSTGELFF.

The chain is built from TRBV7-9 and TRBJ1-1; D remains unclear. The CDR3 is 14 residues long. V lost 4 bases and J lost 6, with 15 bases in between. The germline V gene has CDR1 SEHNR and CDR2 FQNEAQ (reference sequence). The CDR3 protein is CASSSARGVSEAFF. CDR3 nucleotides: TGTGCCAGCAGCTCCGCCCGGGGAGTCTCTGAAGCTTTCTTT.